Only a few counts were recorded for the clone carrying this TCR beta chain. What it recognizes is unknown. Any gene name here is a mouse gene name. The time point denotes: mouse harvest day 14 after allogeneic transplant. Tail vein injection delivered 10^7 T-cell-depleted bone marrow cells and 10^6 splenic CD5+ T cells. Tissues came from B6→BALB/c major-mismatch GVHD mice at day 7 or 14. This sample stems from a study of tissue T cells after allogeneic stem cell transplantation. Produced via immunoSEQ multiplex PCR; TCRdb's table is partial and in-frame only. The data hold more than 4,000 clones, with roughly 31% observed a single time. Notes on the study in general: Within patients, tissue anatomy strongly shaped TCR repertoire composition. Few T cell clones were shared across patients, but motif clusters showed tissue-specific shared signatures.

Sequences were obtained from skin. The sequence was obtained from a female BALB/c mouse given C57BL/6 T cells with graft-versus-host disease after an allogeneic hematopoietic cell transplant.

The sequenced CDR3 bases are TGTGCCAGCAGCCCTGGACTGGGGCTTTATGAACAGTAC. This gives the protein CASSPGLGLYEQY. In full, the CDR3 is CASSPGLGLYEQYF. This chain uses TRBV3 with TRBJ2-7; 9 bases agree with TRBD2. The sequence runs out 1 residue before the end of the CDR3; the remainder is reconstructed from the germline J gene. Germline loops: CDR1 SNHLY, CDR2 FYNGKV (reference sequence). The CDR3 is 14 amino acids. The J segment lost 4 bases and the V segment lost 5 bases, leaving 6 bases of the junction unmatched. Supplemented by reference TRBV3 and TRBJ2-7, the full variable domain reads GPKVLQIPSHQIIDMGQMVTLNCDPVSNHLYFYWYKQILGQQMEFLVNFYNGKVMEKSKLFKDQFSVERPDGSYFTLKIQPTALEDSAVYFCASSPGLGLYEQYFGPGTRLTVL.